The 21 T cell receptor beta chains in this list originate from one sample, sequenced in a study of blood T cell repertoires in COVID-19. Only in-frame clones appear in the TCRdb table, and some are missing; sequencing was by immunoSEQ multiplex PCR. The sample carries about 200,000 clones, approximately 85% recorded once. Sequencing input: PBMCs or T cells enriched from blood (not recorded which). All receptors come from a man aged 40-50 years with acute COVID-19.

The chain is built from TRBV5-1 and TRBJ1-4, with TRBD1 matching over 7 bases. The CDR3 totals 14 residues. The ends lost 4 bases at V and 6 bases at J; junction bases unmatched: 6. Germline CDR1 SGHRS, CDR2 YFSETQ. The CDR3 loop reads CASSRDSRDEKLFF. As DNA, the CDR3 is TGCGCCAGCAGCCGGGACAGTCGGGATGAAAAACTGTTTTTT.

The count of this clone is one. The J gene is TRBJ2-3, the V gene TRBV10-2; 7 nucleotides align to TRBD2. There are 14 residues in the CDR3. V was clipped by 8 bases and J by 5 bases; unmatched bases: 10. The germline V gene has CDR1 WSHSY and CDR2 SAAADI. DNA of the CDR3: TGCGCCAGCCGAGGAGCGGGAAGTATAGATACGCAGTATTTT. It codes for CASRGAGSIDTQYF.

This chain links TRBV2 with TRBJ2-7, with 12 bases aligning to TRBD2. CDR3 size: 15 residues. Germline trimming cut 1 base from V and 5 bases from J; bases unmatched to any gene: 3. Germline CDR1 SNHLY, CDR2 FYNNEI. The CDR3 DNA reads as TGTGCCAGCAGTGAAGGACTAGCGGGAGTCGACGAGCAGTACTTC. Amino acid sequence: CASSEGLAGVDEQYF. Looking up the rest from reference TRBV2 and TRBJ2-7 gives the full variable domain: EPEVTQTPSHQVTQMGQEVILRCVPISNHLYFYWYRQILGQKVEFLVSFYNNEISEKSEIFDDQFSVERPDGSNFTLKIRSTKLEDSAMYFCASSEGLAGVDEQYFGPGTRLTVT.

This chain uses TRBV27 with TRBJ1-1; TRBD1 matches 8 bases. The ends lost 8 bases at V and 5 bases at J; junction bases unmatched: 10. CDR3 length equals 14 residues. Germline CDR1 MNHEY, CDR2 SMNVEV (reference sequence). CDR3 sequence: CASLDGQGATEAFF. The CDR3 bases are TGTGCCAGCCTTGACGGGCAGGGGGCGACTGAAGCTTTCTTT.

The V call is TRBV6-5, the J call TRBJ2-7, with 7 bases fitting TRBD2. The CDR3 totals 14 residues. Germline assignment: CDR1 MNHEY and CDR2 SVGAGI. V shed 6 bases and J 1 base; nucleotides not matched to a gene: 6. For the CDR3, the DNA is TGTGCCAGCAGGCGGGACTATAATTCCTACGAGCAGTACTTC. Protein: CASRRDYNSYEQYF.

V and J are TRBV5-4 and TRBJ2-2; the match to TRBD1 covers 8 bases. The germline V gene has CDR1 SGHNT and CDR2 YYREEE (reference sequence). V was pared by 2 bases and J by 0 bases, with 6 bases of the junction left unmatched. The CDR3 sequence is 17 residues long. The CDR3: CASSLAQTGANTGELFF. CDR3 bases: TGTGCCAGCAGCTTAGCCCAGACAGGGGCGAACACCGGGGAGCTGTTTTTT.

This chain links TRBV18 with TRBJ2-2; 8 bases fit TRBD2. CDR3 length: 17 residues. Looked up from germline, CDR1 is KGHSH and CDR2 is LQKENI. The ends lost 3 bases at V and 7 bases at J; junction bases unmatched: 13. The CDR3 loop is CASSPPSSGRFGGELFF. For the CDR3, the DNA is TGTGCCAGCTCACCCCCCTCAAGCGGGAGATTCGGCGGGGAGCTGTTTTTT.

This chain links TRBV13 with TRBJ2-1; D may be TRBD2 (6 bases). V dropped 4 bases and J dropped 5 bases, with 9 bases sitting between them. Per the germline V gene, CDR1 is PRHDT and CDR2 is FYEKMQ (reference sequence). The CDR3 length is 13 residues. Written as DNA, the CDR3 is TGTGCCAGCAGCTCCGGGGGAGACAATGAGCAGTTCTTC. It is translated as CASSSGGDNEQFF.

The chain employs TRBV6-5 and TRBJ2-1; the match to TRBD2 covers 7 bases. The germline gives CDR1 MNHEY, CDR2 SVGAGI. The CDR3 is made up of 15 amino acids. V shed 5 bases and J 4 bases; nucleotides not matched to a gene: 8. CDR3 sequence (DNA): TGTGCCAGCAGTACCAACCTAGCGGAGTACAATGAGCAGTTCTTC. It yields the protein CASSTNLAEYNEQFF.

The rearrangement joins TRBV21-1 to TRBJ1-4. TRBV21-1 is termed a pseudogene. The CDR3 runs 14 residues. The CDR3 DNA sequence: TGTGCCAGCAGCTCCGGGGTCCCAAACGAGGAACTGTTTTTT. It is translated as CASSSGVPNEELFF.

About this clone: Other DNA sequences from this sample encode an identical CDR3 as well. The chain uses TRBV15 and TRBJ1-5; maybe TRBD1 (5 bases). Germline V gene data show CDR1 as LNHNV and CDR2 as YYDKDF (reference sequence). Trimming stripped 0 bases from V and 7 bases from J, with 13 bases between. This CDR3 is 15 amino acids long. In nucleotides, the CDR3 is TGTGCCACCAGCAGAGATAAGGGGTCTGGCCAGCCCCAGCATTTT. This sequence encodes CATSRDKGSGQPQHF. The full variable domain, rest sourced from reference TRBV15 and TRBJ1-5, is DAMVIQNPRYQVTQFGKPVTLSCSQTLNHNVMYWYQQKSSQAPKLLFHYYDKDFNNEADTPDNFQSRRPNTSFCFLDIRSPGLGDTAMYLCATSRDKGSGQPQHFGDGTRLSIL.

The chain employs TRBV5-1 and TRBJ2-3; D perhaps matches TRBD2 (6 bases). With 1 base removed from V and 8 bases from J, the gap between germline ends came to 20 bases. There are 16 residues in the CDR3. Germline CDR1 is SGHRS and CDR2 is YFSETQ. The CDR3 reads CASSLQGGLNGITQYF. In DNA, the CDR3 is TGCGCCAGCAGCTTGCAGGGAGGCTTAAATGGGATTACGCAGTATTTT.

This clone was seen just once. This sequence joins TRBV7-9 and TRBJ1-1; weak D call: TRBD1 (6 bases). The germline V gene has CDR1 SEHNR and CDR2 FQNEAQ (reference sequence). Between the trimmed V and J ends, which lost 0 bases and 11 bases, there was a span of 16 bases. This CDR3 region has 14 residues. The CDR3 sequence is CASSLAPRGADAFF. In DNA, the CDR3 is TGTGCCAGCAGCTTAGCCCCCCGGGGGGCGGACGCTTTCTTT.

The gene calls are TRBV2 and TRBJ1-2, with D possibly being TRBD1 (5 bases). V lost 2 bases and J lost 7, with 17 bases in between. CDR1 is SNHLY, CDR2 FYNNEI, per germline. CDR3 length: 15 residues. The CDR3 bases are TGTGCCAGCAGTGAATCATCAGGGTTCTCGTCTGGCTACACCTTC. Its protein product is CASSESSGFSSGYTF. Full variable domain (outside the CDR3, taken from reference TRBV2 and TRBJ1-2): EPEVTQTPSHQVTQMGQEVILRCVPISNHLYFYWYRQILGQKVEFLVSFYNNEISEKSEIFDDQFSVERPDGSNFTLKIRSTKLEDSAMYFCASSESSGFSSGYTFGSGTRLTVV.

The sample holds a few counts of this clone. CDR3 protein: CASSFTGTAYGNTIYF. In DNA form, the CDR3 reads TGCGCCAGCAGCTTCACCGGGACAGCTTATGGAAACACCATATATTTT. The chain has TRBV5-1 and TRBJ1-3; 7 bases are a match to TRBD1. The J segment lost 3 bases and the V segment lost 2 bases, leaving 8 bases of the junction unmatched. This CDR3 has 16 residues. CDR1 and CDR2 (germline): SGHRS, YFSETQ.

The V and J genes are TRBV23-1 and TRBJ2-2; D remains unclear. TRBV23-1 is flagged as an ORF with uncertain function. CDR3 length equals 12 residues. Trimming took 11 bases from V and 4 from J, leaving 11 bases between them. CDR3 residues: CAGEFTTGELFF. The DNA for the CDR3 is TGCGCCGGAGAGTTCACCACCGGGGAGCTGTTTTTT.

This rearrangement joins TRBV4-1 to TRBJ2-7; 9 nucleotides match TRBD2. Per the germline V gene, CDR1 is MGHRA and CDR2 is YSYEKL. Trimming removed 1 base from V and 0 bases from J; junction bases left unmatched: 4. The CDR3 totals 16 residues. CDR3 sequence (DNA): TGCGCCAGCAGCCAAGTAGCGGGAGTTTTCTCCTACGAGCAGTACTTC. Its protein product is CASSQVAGVFSYEQYF.

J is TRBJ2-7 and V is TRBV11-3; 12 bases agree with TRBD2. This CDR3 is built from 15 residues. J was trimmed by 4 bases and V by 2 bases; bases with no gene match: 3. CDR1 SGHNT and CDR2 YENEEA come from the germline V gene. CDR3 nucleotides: TGTGCCAGCAGCTTACTAGCGGGAGGGAATTACGAGCAGTACTTC. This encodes CASSLLAGGNYEQYF.

CDR3 sequence reads: CASSLRDPNTGELFF. CDR3 nucleotides: TGTGCCAGTAGTCTCCGGGATCCGAACACCGGGGAGCTGTTTTTT. The rearrangement uses TRBV19 and TRBJ2-2; tentative D call: TRBD2 (5 bases). Germline V gives CDR1 LNHDA, CDR2 SQIVND (reference sequence). Deletions cut 5 bases from V and 0 bases from J, with 10 bases between. This CDR3 spans 15 amino acids.

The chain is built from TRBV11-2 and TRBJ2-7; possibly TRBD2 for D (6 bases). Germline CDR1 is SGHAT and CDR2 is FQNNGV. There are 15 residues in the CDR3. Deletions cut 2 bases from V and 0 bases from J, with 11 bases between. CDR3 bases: TGTGCCAGCAGCTTACTCGTGGGGGGCTCCTACGAGCAGTACTTC. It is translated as CASSLLVGGSYEQYF.

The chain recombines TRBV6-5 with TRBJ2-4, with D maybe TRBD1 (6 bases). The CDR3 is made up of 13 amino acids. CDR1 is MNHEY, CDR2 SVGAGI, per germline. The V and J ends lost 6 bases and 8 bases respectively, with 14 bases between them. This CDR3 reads CASSPRGWDIQYF. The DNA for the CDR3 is TGTGCCAGCAGCCCCAGGGGCTGGGACATTCAGTACTTC.